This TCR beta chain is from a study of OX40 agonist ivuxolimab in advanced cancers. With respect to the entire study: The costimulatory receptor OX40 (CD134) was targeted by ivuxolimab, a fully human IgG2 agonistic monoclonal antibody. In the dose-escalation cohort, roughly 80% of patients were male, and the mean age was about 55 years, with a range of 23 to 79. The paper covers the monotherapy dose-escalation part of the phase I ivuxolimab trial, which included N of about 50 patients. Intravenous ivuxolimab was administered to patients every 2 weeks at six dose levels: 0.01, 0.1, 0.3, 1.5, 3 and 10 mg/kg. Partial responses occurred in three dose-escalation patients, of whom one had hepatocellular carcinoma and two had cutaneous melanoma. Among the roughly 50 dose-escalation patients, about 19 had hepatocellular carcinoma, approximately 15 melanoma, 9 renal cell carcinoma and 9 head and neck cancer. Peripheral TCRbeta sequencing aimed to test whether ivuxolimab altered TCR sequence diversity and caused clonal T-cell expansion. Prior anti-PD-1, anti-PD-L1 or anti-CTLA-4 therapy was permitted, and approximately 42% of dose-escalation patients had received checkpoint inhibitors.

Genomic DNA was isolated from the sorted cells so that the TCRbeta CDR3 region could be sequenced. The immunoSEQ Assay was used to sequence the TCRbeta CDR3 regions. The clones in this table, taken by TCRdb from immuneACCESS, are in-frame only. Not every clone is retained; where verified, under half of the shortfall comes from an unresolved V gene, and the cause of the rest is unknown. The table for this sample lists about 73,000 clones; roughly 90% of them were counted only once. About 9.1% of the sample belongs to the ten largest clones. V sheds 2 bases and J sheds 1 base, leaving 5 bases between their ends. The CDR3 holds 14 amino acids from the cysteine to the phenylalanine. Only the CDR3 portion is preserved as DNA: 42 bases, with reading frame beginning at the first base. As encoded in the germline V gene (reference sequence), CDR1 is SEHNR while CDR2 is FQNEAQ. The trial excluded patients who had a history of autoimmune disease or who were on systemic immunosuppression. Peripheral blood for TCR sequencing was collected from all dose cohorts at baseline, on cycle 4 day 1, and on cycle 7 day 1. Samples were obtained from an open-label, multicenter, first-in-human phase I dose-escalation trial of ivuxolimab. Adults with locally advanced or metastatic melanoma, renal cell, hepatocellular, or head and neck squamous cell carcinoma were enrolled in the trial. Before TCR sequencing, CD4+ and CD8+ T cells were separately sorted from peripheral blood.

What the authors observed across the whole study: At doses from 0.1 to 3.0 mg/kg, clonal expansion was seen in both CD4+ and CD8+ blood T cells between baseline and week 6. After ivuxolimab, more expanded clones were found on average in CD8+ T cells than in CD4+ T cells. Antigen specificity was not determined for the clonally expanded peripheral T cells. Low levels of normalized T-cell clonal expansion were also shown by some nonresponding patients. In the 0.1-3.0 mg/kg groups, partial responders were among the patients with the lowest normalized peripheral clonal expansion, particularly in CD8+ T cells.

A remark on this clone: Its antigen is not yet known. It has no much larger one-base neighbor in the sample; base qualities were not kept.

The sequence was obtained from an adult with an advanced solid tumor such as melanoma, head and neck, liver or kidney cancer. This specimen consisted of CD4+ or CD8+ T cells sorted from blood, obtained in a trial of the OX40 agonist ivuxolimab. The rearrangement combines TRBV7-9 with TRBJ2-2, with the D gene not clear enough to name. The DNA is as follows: TGTGCCAGCAGCTTATCCCGGAACACCGGGGAGCTGTTTTTT. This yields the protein CASSLSRNTGELFF.